Below, 3 T cell receptor beta chains from the same sample are listed, as sequenced in a study of STAT5B mutations in CD4+ large granular lymphocyte leukemia. The assay was immunoSEQ multiplex PCR, and TCRdb's table has in-frame clones only and misses some. The sample has about 33,000 clones, 75% to 85% seen once. The source material was CD4+ T cells from blood buffy coats. These receptor sequences come from a human donor in good health.

This chain connects TRBV19 to TRBJ2-7; 11 nucleotides align to TRBD2. The length of the CDR3 is 15 residues. Germline V CDR1 and CDR2: LNHDA, SQIVND (reference sequence). V was clipped by 1 base and J by 4 bases; unmatched bases: 3. CDR3 loop: CASSIGGLAVYEQYF. CDR3 nucleotides: TGTGCCAGTAGTATAGGGGGACTAGCGGTATACGAGCAGTACTTC.

The rearrangement uses TRBV5-4 and TRBJ2-3; D remains unclear. In germline, CDR1 is SGHNT, CDR2 YYREEE (reference sequence). With 1 base removed from V and 5 bases from J, the gap between germline ends came to 14 bases. The CDR3 spans 15 residues. The chain's CDR3 is CASSLRSTAQDTQYF. In DNA form, the CDR3 reads TGTGCCAGCAGCTTGCGCAGCACCGCCCAAGATACGCAGTATTTT.

V is TRBV4-3 and J is TRBJ2-5; 9 bases match TRBD2. The CDR3 runs to 17 residues. Germline lookup yields CDR1 LGHNA and CDR2 YSLEER. V gave up 0 bases and J gave up 4 bases; unmatched junction bases: 9. DNA for the CDR3: TGCGCCAGCAGCCAAGAGAGGATGCGGGAGGGTGGAGAGACCCAGTACTTC. Translating it yields CASSQERMREGGETQYF.